These T cell receptor beta chains were read from a single sample in a study of identical twins. TCRdb called the 5' RACE reads again in MiXCR, with one record for every CDR3 protein. Here the sample spans around 490,000 distinct CDR3 sequences, about 16% being singletons. These same data were also listed under a study on yellow fever vaccine responses in identical twins.

Sequencing was done on a sample of CD4+ T cells sorted from blood. All receptors derive from a young woman in good health. The CDR3 runs from the conserved cysteine through the conserved F or W. D genes are given only for firm matches. Not every row has a clone size; where given, it reads once, few, many or a size class.

clone size	V gene	D gene	J gene	CDR3 length	CDR3 protein	CDR3 DNA
many	TRBV24-1	.	TRBJ2-3	13	CATSGGNTDTQYF	TGTGCCACCAGCGGAGGGAACACAGATACGCAGTATTTT
.	TRBV20-1	.	TRBJ2-3	12	CSASGTTLTQYF	TGCAGTGCTTCCGGGACCACTCTTACACAGTATTTT
.	TRBV10-3	.	TRBJ2-5	14	CAISEALLQETQYF	TGTGCCATCAGTGAGGCTCTACTACAAGAGACCCAGTACTTC
.	TRBV3-1	.	TRBJ2-5	15	CASSQSGRWRETQYF	TGTGCCAGCAGCCAATCGGGCAGGTGGAGAGAGACCCAGTACTTC
few	TRBV2	TRBD2	TRBJ2-4	19	CASSETGLAGGPAKNIQYF	TGTGCCAGCAGCGAAACGGGACTAGCGGGGGGGCCGGCCAAAAACATTCAGTACTTC
few	TRBV12-3/TRBV12-4	.	TRBJ2-1	11	CASSWLLEQFF	TGTGCCAGCAGTTGGTTGCTCGAGCAGTTCTTC
few	TRBV20-1	TRBD1	TRBJ1-4	15	CSARVGGQTSSKLFF	TGCAGTGCTAGAGTCGGGGGACAGACGTCCTCAAAACTGTTTTTT
few	TRBV20-1	TRBD2	TRBJ2-2	15	CSASGLAGGGGELFF	TGCAGTGCTAGCGGTCTAGCGGGGGGAGGCGGGGAGCTGTTTTTT
few	TRBV6-5	TRBD1	TRBJ1-1	13	CASIWAGGSEAFF	TGTGCCAGCATTTGGGCAGGGGGGTCTGAAGCTTTCTTT
.	TRBV20-1	TRBD1	TRBJ1-1	15	CSATDYRGLVTEAFF	TGCAGTGCTACAGATTACAGGGGGCTAGTAACTGAAGCTTTCTTT
.	TRBV4-2	TRBD2	TRBJ2-1	17	CASSQALLLAGGSEQFF	TGTGCCAGCAGCCAAGCCCTTTTGCTAGCGGGGGGGAGTGAGCAGTTCTTC
few	TRBV27	TRBD2	TRBJ2-1	16	CASSPRQRGAYNEQFF	TGTGCCAGCAGTCCCAGGCAGCGGGGGGCTTACAATGAGCAGTTCTTC
few	TRBV5-1	.	TRBJ1-6	15	CASSPSRGANSPLHF	TGCGCCAGCAGCCCCTCGAGAGGGGCAAATTCACCCCTCCACTTT
many	TRBV5-1	.	TRBJ2-3	13	CASSLKQPDTQYF	TGCGCCAGCAGCTTGAAACAGCCAGATACGCAGTATTTT
.	TRBV10-2	.	TRBJ2-7	12	CATKGFSYEQYF	TGCGCCACTAAAGGGTTTTCCTACGAGCAGTACTTC
few	TRBV7-3	TRBD2	TRBJ2-1	18	CASSLGLAGVNIRDEQFF	TGTGCCAGCAGCTTGGGACTAGCGGGCGTGAATATTCGGGATGAGCAGTTCTTC
.	TRBV27	.	TRBJ2-7	14	CASSPIPRSYEQYF	TGTGCCAGCAGTCCCATTCCTAGGAGTTACGAGCAGTACTTC
.	TRBV24-1	.	TRBJ2-5	13	CATRDPGRETQYF	TGTGCCACCAGAGACCCGGGACGGGAGACCCAGTACTTC
few	TRBV21-1	.	TRBJ1-1	11	CASLTDTEAFF	TGTGCCAGCTTGACGGACACTGAAGCTTTCTTT
few	TRBV28	TRBD2	TRBJ2-7	16	CASSQGLAGVTYEQYF	TGTGCCAGCAGCCAAGGACTAGCGGGAGTGACCTACGAGCAGTACTTC
.	TRBV5-1	TRBD2	TRBJ2-1	15	CASGERGSSYNEQFF	TGCGCCAGTGGAGAGCGGGGGAGCTCCTACAATGAGCAGTTCTTC
.	TRBV2	TRBD1	TRBJ2-2	16	CASSTYRTGSAGELFF	TGTGCCAGCAGTACGTACAGGACAGGGAGTGCCGGGGAGCTGTTTTTT
.	TRBV5-1	.	TRBJ2-7	15	CASSLTGTGTYEQYF	TGCGCCAGCAGCTTGACCGGGACGGGGACCTACGAGCAGTACTTC
.	TRBV29-1	.	TRBJ1-1	12	CSAGQVNTEAFF	TGCAGCGCTGGACAAGTGAACACTGAAGCTTTCTTT
many	TRBV5-1	TRBD1	TRBJ1-5	15	CASSRTGEGNQPQHF	TGCGCCAGCAGCCGGACAGGAGAGGGCAATCAGCCCCAGCATTTT
many	TRBV6-1	.	TRBJ1-1	16	CASSPAPGRSNTEAFF	TGTGCCAGCAGCCCTGCTCCGGGACGGTCGAACACTGAAGCTTTCTTT
.	TRBV5-1	TRBD1	TRBJ2-1	16	CASSLEGQGNGNEQFF	TGCGCCAGCAGCTTGGAGGGACAGGGAAACGGCAATGAGCAGTTCTTC
many	TRBV7-7	.	TRBJ2-1	16	CASSLAPGALYNEQFF	TGTGCCAGCAGCTTAGCCCCGGGGGCCCTATACAATGAGCAGTTCTTC
few	TRBV20-1	TRBD2	TRBJ2-1	14	CSALSGSSRNEQFF	TGCAGTGCGCTAAGCGGGAGTAGTCGGAATGAGCAGTTCTTC
few	TRBV11-2	.	TRBJ1-1	13	CASSLPGALEAFF	TGTGCCAGCAGCCTGCCGGGCGCTTTGGAAGCTTTCTTT
.	TRBV9	.	TRBJ1-1	12	CASSVGDTEAFF	TGTGCCAGCAGCGTAGGGGACACTGAAGCTTTCTTT
.	TRBV12-3/TRBV12-4	.	TRBJ2-7	16	CASSLASGGRSYEQYF	TGTGCCAGCAGTTTGGCATCAGGGGGGAGATCCTACGAGCAGTACTTC
few	TRBV5-1	TRBD2	TRBJ2-1	16	CASSLAFSSGGNEQFF	TGCGCCAGCAGCTTGGCCTTTTCTAGCGGGGGCAATGAGCAGTTCTTC
.	TRBV3-1	TRBD2	TRBJ2-1	15	CASSHQTSGGNEQFF	TGTGCCAGCAGCCACCAGACTAGCGGGGGAAATGAGCAGTTCTTC
.	TRBV6-1	.	TRBJ2-2	15	CASSRGGTTDGELFF	TGTGCCAGCAGTCGGGGAGGGACAACCGACGGGGAGCTGTTTTTT
.	TRBV6-1	.	TRBJ1-6	15	CASSRMGQGRTPLHF	TGTGCCAGCAGCCGTATGGGGCAGGGGAGGACACCCCTCCACTTT
.	TRBV5-1	.	TRBJ2-6	17	CASSLTTASSGANVLTF	TGCGCCAGCAGCTTGACGACAGCCAGCTCTGGGGCCAACGTCCTGACTTTC
.	TRBV2	.	TRBJ2-1	15	CASREGGTNYNEQFF	TGTGCCAGCAGGGAGGGGGGTACCAATTACAATGAGCAGTTCTTC
few	TRBV3-1	.	TRBJ1-5	15	CASSQIRVSNQPQHF	TGTGCCAGCAGCCAAATCAGGGTTAGCAATCAGCCCCAGCATTTT
.	TRBV20-1	TRBD1	TRBJ2-5	15	CSARDRGTGGSTQYF	TGCAGTGCTAGAGACCGTGGGACAGGGGGGTCGACCCAGTACTTC
few	TRBV7-8	.	TRBJ2-2	17	CASSPIASSANTGELFF	TGTGCCAGCAGCCCAATAGCATCTTCCGCGAACACCGGGGAGCTGTTTTTT
.	TRBV5-1	.	TRBJ2-7	15	CASSFPGEALGEQYF	TGCGCCAGCAGCTTCCCGGGAGAGGCCCTCGGGGAGCAGTACTTC
.	TRBV30	.	TRBJ2-3	14	CAWSQRDCTDTQYF	TGTGCCTGGAGTCAACGGGACTGCACAGATACGCAGTATTTT
few	TRBV5-1	TRBD1	TRBJ1-1	15	CASSVRQGASTEAFF	TGCGCCAGCAGCGTAAGACAGGGGGCGAGCACTGAAGCTTTCTTT
many	TRBV5-1	.	TRBJ2-5	13	CASSPTPQETQYF	TGCGCCAGCAGCCCAACCCCCCAAGAGACCCAGTACTTC
few	TRBV20-1	.	TRBJ2-7	13	CSATLDPTYEQYF	TGCAGTGCTACCTTGGATCCTACCTACGAGCAGTACTTC
few	TRBV19	.	TRBJ2-5	12	CASSIDRETQYF	TGTGCCAGTAGTATAGATCGTGAGACCCAGTACTTC
few	TRBV29-1	TRBD1	TRBJ1-1	13	CSVGDRENTEAFF	TGCAGCGTAGGGGACAGGGAGAACACTGAAGCTTTCTTT
.	TRBV7-9	TRBD2	TRBJ2-1	17	CASSPALAGSSYNEQFF	TGTGCCAGCAGCCCTGCACTAGCGGGAAGTTCCTACAATGAGCAGTTCTTC
.	TRBV29-1	TRBD2	TRBJ2-5	13	CSVAAGVGETQYF	TGCAGCGTTGCCGCGGGAGTGGGGGAGACCCAGTACTTC
.	TRBV5-1	TRBD1	TRBJ1-2	15	CASSAGQESNYGYTF	TGCGCCAGCAGCGCGGGACAGGAAAGTAACTATGGCTACACCTTC
.	TRBV20-1	.	TRBJ2-3	12	CSARGLASTQYF	TGCAGTGCTAGAGGTTTAGCAAGCACGCAGTATTTT